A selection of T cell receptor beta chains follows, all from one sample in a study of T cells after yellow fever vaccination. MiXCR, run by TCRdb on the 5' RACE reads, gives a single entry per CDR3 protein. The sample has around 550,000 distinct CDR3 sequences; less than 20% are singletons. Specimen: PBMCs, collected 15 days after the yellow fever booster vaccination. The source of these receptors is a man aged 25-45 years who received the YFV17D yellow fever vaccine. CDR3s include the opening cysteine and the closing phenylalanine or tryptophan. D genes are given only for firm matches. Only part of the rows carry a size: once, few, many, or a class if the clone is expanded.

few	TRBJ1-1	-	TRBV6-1	CASSRTGFLSTEAFF	TGTGCCAGCAGTAGAACAGGGTTCTTGTCTACTGAAGCTTTCTTT
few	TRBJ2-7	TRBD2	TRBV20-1	CSARDRGSGTYEQYF	TGCAGTGCTAGAGATCGGGGTAGCGGGACCTACGAGCAGTACTTC
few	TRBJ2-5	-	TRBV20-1	CSADNSREETQYF	TGCAGTGCTGATAACAGCAGAGAAGAGACCCAGTACTTC
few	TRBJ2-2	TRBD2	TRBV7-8	CASSSYLGGGTGELFF	TGTGCCAGCAGCTCATACTTAGGCGGGGGCACCGGGGAGCTGTTTTTT
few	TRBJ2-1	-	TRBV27	CASLYPGLGYYNEQFF	TGTGCCAGCCTCTACCCCGGCTTAGGGTACTACAATGAGCAGTTCTTC
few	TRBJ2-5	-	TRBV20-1	CSAGPEEDQETQYF	TGCAGTGCTGGGCCGGAAGAAGACCAAGAGACCCAGTACTTC
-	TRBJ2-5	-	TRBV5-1	CASSPKGETQYF	TGCGCCAGCAGCCCGAAGGGGGAGACCCAGTACTTC
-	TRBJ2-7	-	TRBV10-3	CAVARPSNEQYF	TGTGCTGTTGCCAGGCCGAGCAACGAGCAGTACTTC
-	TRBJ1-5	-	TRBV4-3	CASSQDLDKNQPQHF	TGCGCCAGCAGCCAAGATCTGGACAAAAATCAGCCCCAGCATTTT
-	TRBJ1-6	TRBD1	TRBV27	CASRKETGDNSPLHF	TGTGCCAGTAGGAAAGAGACAGGGGATAATTCACCCCTCCACTTT
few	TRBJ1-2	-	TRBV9	CASSGPREIHGYTF	TGTGCCAGCAGCGGACCAAGGGAAATTCATGGCTACACCTTC
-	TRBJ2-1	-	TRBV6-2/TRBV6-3	CASTEDGYNEQFF	TGTGCCAGCACCGAGGACGGGTACAATGAGCAGTTCTTC
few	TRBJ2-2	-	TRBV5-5	CASSGRREEGTGELFF	TGTGCCAGCAGCGGGAGGAGGGAAGAAGGCACCGGGGAGCTGTTTTTT
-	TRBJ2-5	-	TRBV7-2	CASSRRGVETQYF	TGTGCCAGCAGCCGGAGAGGTGTGGAGACCCAGTACTTC
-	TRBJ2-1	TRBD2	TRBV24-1	CATSDPAAGLPFNEQFF	TGTGCCACCAGTGATCCGGCCGCGGGACTACCATTCAATGAGCAGTTCTTC
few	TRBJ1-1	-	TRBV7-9	CASSERWGNTEAFF	TGTGCCAGCAGCGAGCGTTGGGGGAACACTGAAGCTTTCTTT
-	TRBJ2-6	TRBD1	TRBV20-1	CSATKAGGAGANVLTF	TGCAGTGCTACTAAGGCAGGGGGCGCTGGGGCCAACGTCCTGACTTTC
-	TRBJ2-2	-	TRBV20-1	CSARKQQGTGELFF	TGCAGTGCTAGAAAACAACAGGGAACCGGGGAGCTGTTTTTT
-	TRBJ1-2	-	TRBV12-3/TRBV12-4	CASSLQENYGYTF	TGTGCCAGCAGTCTTCAGGAAAACTATGGCTACACCTTC
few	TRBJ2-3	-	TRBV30	CAWSKGDTQYF	TGTGCCTGGTCTAAGGGAGATACGCAGTATTTT
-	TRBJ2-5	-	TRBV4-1	CASSQDGVGETQYF	TGCGCCAGCAGCCAAGACGGGGTGGGGGAGACCCAGTACTTC
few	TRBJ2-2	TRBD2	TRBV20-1	CSAQSGVTGELFF	TGCAGTGCTCAAAGCGGGGTCACCGGGGAGCTGTTTTTT
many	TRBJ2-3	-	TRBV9	CASSLQTYTDTQYF	TGTGCCAGCAGCCTTCAGACTTATACAGATACGCAGTATTTT
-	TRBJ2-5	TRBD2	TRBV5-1	CASSSSGAGEETQYF	TGCGCCAGCAGCTCTAGCGGGGCCGGGGAAGAGACCCAGTACTTC
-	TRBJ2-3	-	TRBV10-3	CAISVRAVGTDTQYF	TGTGCCATCAGTGTGAGGGCTGTGGGCACAGATACGCAGTATTTT
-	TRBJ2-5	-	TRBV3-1	CASSQVTGQETQYF	TGTGCCAGCAGCCAAGTTACAGGGCAAGAGACCCAGTACTTC
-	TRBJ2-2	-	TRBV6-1	CASRTAALNTGELFF	TGTGCCAGCAGAACAGCGGCTCTTAACACCGGGGAGCTGTTTTTT
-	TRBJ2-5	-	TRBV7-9	CASSFYGETQYF	TGTGCCAGCAGCTTCTATGGAGAGACCCAGTACTTC
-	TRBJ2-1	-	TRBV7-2	CASSVRWAYNEQFF	TGTGCCAGCAGCGTCCGTTGGGCGTACAATGAGCAGTTCTTC
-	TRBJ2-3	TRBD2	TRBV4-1	CASSVAGGVSDTQYF	TGCGCCAGCAGCGTTGCGGGAGGTGTGTCAGATACGCAGTATTTT
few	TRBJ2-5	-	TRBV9	CASSVEMGPIQETQYF	TGTGCCAGCAGCGTAGAAATGGGACCAATACAAGAGACCCAGTACTTC
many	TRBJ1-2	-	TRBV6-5	CASSQEGYGYTF	TGTGCCAGCAGCCAAGAAGGATATGGCTACACCTTC
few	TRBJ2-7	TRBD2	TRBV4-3	CASSQGLAGGAYEQYF	TGCGCCAGCAGCCAAGGACTAGCGGGAGGCGCCTACGAGCAGTACTTC
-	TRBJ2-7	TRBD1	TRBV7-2	CASTPGTGVPYEQYF	TGTGCCAGCACCCCCGGGACAGGGGTACCCTACGAGCAGTACTTC
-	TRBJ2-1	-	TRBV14	CASSLPNYNEQFF	TGTGCCAGCAGCCTACCAAACTACAATGAGCAGTTCTTC
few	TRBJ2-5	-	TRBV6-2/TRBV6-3	CASRHESRGRTTKETQYF	TGTGCCAGCAGACACGAGAGCAGAGGCCGGACTACTAAAGAGACCCAGTACTTC
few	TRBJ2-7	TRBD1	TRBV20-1	CSASGTAYEQYF	TGCAGTGCTTCCGGGACAGCCTACGAGCAGTACTTC
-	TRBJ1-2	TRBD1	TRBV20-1	CSARDSGTEYTF	TGCAGTGCTAGGGATAGTGGGACAGAGTACACCTTC
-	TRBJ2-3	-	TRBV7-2	CASRGGPYTDTQYF	TGTGCCAGCCGGGGCGGGCCGTACACAGATACGCAGTATTTT
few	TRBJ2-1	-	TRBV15	CATSRALSWDEQFF	TGTGCCACCAGCAGAGCTCTCTCTTGGGATGAGCAGTTCTTC
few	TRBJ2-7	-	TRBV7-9	CASSSDRFYEQYF	TGTGCCAGCAGCTCGGACAGATTCTACGAGCAGTACTTC
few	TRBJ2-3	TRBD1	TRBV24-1	CATSDTDRGTDTQYF	TGTGCCACCAGTGACACAGACAGGGGCACAGATACGCAGTATTTT
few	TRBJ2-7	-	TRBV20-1	CSARKPGSGNEQYF	TGCAGTGCTAGAAAGCCAGGGAGTGGGAACGAGCAGTACTTC
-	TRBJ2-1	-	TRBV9	CASSADGGGEQFF	TGTGCCAGCAGCGCAGATGGCGGGGGCGAGCAGTTCTTC
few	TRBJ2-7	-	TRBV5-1	CASSTGSGTPIYEQYF	TGCGCCAGCAGCACGGGCTCGGGGACACCAATCTACGAGCAGTACTTC
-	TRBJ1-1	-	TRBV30	CAWSETGHVLRAFF	TGTGCCTGGAGTGAAACTGGACACGTCCTAAGAGCTTTCTTT
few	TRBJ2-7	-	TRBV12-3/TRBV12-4	CASIPAGQVRNEQYF	TGTGCCAGCATTCCCGCAGGGCAGGTTAGAAACGAGCAGTACTTC
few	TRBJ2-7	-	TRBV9	CASSVGGGGPYEQYF	TGTGCCAGCAGCGTAGGGGGAGGTGGCCCCTACGAGCAGTACTTC
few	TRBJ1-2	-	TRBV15	CATSRSPTDLVGYTF	TGTGCCACCAGCAGATCCCCTACCGACTTGGTGGGCTACACCTTC
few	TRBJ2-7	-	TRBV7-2	CASSTRDSYEQYF	TGTGCCAGCAGCACCCGGGACTCTTACGAGCAGTACTTC
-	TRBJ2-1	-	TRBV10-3	CAISEDLGGEQFF	TGTGCCATCAGTGAGGACCTAGGGGGTGAGCAGTTCTTC
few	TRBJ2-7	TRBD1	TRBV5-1	CASSSGTAFGEQYF	TGCGCCAGCAGCTCTGGGACAGCCTTTGGCGAGCAGTACTTC
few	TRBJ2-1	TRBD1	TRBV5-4	CASSLGTGISINEQFF	TGTGCCAGCAGCTTGGGGACAGGGATTTCTATCAATGAGCAGTTCTTC